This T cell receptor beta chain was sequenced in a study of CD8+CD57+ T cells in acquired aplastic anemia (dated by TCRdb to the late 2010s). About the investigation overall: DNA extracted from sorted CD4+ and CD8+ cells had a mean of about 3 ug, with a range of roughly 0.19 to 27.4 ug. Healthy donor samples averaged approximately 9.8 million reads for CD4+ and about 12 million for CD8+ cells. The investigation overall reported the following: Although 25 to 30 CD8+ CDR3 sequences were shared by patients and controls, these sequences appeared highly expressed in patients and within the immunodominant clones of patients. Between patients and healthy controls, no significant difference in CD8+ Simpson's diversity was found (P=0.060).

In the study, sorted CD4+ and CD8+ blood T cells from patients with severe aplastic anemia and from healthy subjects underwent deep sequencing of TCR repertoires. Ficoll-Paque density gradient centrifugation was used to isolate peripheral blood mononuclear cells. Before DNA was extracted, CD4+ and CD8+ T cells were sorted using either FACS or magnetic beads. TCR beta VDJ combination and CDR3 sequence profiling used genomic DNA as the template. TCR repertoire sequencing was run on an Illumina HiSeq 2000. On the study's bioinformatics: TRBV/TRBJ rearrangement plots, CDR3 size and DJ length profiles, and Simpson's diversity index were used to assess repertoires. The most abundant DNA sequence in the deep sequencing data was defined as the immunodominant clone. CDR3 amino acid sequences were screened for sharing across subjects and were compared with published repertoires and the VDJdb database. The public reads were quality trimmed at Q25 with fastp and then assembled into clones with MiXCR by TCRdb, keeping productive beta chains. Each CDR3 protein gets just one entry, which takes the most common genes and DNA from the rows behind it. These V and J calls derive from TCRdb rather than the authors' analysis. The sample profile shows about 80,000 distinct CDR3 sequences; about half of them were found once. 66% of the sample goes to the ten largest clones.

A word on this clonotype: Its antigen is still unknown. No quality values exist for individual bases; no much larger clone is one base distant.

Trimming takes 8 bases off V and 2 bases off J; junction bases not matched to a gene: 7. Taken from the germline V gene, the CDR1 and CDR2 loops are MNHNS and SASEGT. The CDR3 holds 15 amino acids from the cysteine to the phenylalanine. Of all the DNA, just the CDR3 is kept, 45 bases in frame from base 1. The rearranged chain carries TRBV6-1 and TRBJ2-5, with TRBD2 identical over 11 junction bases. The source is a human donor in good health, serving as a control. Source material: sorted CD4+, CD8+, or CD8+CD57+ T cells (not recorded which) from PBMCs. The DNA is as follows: TGTGCCAGCGCCCGGGGACTAGCGGTTCAAGAGACCCAGTACTTC. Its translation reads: CASARGLAVQETQYF.